These 12 T cell receptor beta chains share one sample of origin, sequenced in a study of T cell repertoires in cytomegalovirus infection. One entry per CDR3 protein results from TCRdb running MiXCR on the reads. Among almost 550,000 distinct CDR3 sequences listed, approximately 15% were seen once. The sample consisted of CD8+ T cells from PBMCs. These receptors all come from a human donor in good health (CMV status not recorded). Some clones in this sample may be carry-over from other donors' samples.

In its sample, this clonotype was seen a few times. The chain joins TRBV27 to TRBJ1-2, with a possible D match to TRBD1 (6 bases). Per germline, CDR1 MNHEY and CDR2 SMNVEV (reference sequence). The CDR3 length is 13 residues. Between the trimmed V and J ends, which lost 8 bases and 5 bases, there was a span of 15 bases. CDR3 coding DNA: TGTGCCAGCGGAATACACAGGGATTATGGCTACACCTTC. Its translation: CASGIHRDYGYTF.

The CDR3, as DNA: TGTGCCAGCAGTTACTCGATGGTTTCCTTTGAGTGGGGGGATCCCTACAATGAGCAGTTCTTC. Translating it yields CASSYSMVSFEWGDPYNEQFF. The J gene is TRBJ2-1, the V gene TRBV6-6; tentatively, D is TRBD2 (6 bases). The CDR3 runs 21 residues. V was pared by 0 bases and J by 2 bases, with 26 bases between. Germline-derived CDR1 and CDR2 are MNHNY and SVGAGI (reference sequence).

This clonotype was detected many times. This chain connects TRBV19 to TRBJ1-1; D may be TRBD1 (6 bases). There are 11 residues in the CDR3. In germline, CDR1 is LNHDA, CDR2 SQIVND (reference sequence). Trimming removed 8 bases from V and 11 bases from J, with 15 bases in between. DNA of the CDR3: TGTGCCAGTCGTACAGGGTTCTACGCTTTCTTT. Its translation is CASRTGFYAFF.

This clonotype was picked up many times. The V call is TRBV7-9, the J call TRBJ2-2, with D possibly TRBD2 on 5 matching bases. Germline lookup yields CDR1 SEHNR and CDR2 FQNEAQ (reference sequence). This CDR3 region has 18 residues. Trimming removed 5 bases at V and 4 bases at J, with 23 bases between. Here the CDR3 DNA reads TGTGCCAGCAGCCCCTCCCTGGACGGGCCCGAGGGCACCGGGGAGCTGTTTTTT. As protein: CASSPSLDGPEGTGELFF.

This clonotype was found a few times. This rearrangement joins TRBV28 to TRBJ2-1; TRBD1 matches at 9 bases. Germline V gene lookup returns CDR1 MDHEN and CDR2 SYDVKM. This CDR3 is built from 17 residues. V lost 3 bases to trimming and J lost 5 bases; unmatched junction nucleotides: 11. The CDR3 region is CASSFRSRGQGNNEQFF. The CDR3 DNA reads TGTGCCAGCAGTTTTAGGAGTCGGGGACAGGGTAACAATGAGCAGTTCTTC.

With respect to this clonotype: A read error is possible here, since a much larger clone lies one base away. Since no conserved phenylalanine or tryptophan closes the CDR3, a read error is the likely cause. The V and J genes are TRBV11-2 and TRBJ2-7; 9 bases map to TRBD1. Germline CDR1 is SGHAT and CDR2 is FQNNGV. The CDR3 loop spans 15 amino acids. The V segment lost 2 bases and the J segment 2 bases; nucleotides outside the gene matches: 4. CDR3 sequence (DNA): TGTGCCAGCAGCTTACCCGGGACAGGGCCCTACGAGCAGTACTTA. Translated: CASSLPGTGPYEQYL.

This clonotype was seen many times. This rearrangement joins TRBV28 to TRBJ1-5; D is unclear. The length of the CDR3 is 14 residues. Germline CDR1 reads MDHEN; CDR2 reads SYDVKM. V was trimmed by 4 bases and J by 7 bases, leaving 14 bases between them. CDR3 region: CASSSIGGNQPQHF. In nucleotides, the CDR3 is TGTGCCAGCAGTTCCATAGGCGGGAACCAGCCCCAGCATTTT.

This clonotype was observed many times. This chain joins TRBV7-9 and TRBJ2-7; no reliable D call. The V end lost 10 bases, the J end lost 0 bases, and 16 bases lay between the germline ends. CDR3 length: 14 residues. Germline CDR1 and CDR2: SEHNR and FQNEAQ (reference sequence). The CDR3: CATQLPDPSYEQYF. In nucleotides, the CDR3 is TGTGCCACACAACTCCCGGACCCCTCCTACGAGCAGTACTTC. Using reference TRBV7-9 and TRBJ2-7 for the parts outside the CDR3, the full variable domain is DTGVSQNPRHKITKRGQNVTFRCDPISEHNRLYWYRQTLGQGPEFLTYFQNEAQLEKSRLLSDRFSAERPKGSFSTLEIQRTEQGDSAMYLCATQLPDPSYEQYFGPGTRLTVT.

To note about this clonotype: A much bigger clone sits one base away, suggesting this may be a read error. Lacking the conserved final phenylalanine or tryptophan, this CDR3 likely reflects a read error. The chain employs TRBV6-1 and TRBJ2-7, with a weak D call TRBD2 (6 bases). The CDR3 loop spans 15 amino acids. Trimming cost V 8 bases and J 3 bases, with 20 bases left between them. Germline lookup yields CDR1 MNHNS and CDR2 SASEGT. CDR3 sequence reads: CASGDIGTGGYEQYL. For the CDR3, the DNA is TGTGCCAGCGGGGATATTGGGACCGGGGGCTACGAGCAGTACTTA.

This clonotype was recorded a few times. This could be a read error, since a much larger clone is one nucleotide away. The V gene is TRBV7-9, the J gene TRBJ1-1; D is uncertain. The CDR3 covers 13 residues. In germline, CDR1 is SEHNR, CDR2 FQNEAQ (reference sequence). V was clipped by 1 base and J by 4 bases, with 7 bases between them. The CDR3 is CASSLGEATEAFF. CDR3 coding DNA: TGTGCCAGCAGCTTAGGAGAGGCCACTGAAGCTTTCTTT.

The rearrangement uses TRBV12-5 and TRBJ1-1; D is ambiguous. The V end lost 3 bases, the J end lost 8 bases, and 10 bases lay between the germline ends. The CDR3 consists of 12 residues. Germline-derived CDR1 and CDR2 are LGHNT and FRNRAP. The CDR3 region has the DNA TGTGCTAGTGGTTTCGGCCAGACGGAAGCTTTCTTT. Protein: CASGFGQTEAFF.

This clonotype was detected only a few times. The chain combines TRBV29-1 with TRBJ2-3; the D call may be TRBD1 or TRBD2 (5 bases each). This CDR3 has 13 amino acids. The germline gives CDR1 SQVTM, CDR2 ANQGSEA. The CDR3 loop is CSSRGPPVDTQYF. The CDR3 region has the DNA TGCAGTAGCCGGGGCCCACCGGTGGATACGCAGTATTTT.